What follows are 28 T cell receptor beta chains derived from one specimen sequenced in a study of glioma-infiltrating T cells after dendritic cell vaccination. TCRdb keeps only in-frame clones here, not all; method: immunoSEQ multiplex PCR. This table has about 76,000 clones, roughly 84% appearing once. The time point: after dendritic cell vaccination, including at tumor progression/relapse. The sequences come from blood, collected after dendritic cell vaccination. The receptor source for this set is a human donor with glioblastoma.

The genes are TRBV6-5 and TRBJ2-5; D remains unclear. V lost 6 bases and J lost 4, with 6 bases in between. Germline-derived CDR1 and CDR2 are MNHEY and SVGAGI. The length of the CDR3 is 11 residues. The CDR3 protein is CASRMRETQYF. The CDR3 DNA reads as TGTGCCAGCAGGATGAGAGAGACCCAGTACTTC.

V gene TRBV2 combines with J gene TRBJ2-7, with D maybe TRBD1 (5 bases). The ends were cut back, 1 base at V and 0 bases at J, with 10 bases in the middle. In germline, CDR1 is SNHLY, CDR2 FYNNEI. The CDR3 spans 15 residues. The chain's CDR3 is CASSEVRGNSYEQYF. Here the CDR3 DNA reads TGTGCCAGCAGTGAAGTTAGGGGAAACTCCTACGAGCAGTACTTC.

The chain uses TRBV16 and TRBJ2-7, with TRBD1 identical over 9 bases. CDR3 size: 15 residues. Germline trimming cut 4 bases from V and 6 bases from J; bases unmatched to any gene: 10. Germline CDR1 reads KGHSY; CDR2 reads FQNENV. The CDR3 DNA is TGTGCCAGCAGCCCCCTAACGGGACAGGGTGGCGAGCAGTACTTC. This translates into CASSPLTGQGGEQYF. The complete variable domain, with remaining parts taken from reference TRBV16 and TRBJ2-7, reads GEEVAQTPKHLVRGEGQKAKLYCAPIKGHSYVFWYQQVLKNEFKFLISFQNENVFDETGMPKERFSAKCLPNSPCSLEIQATKLEDSAVYFCASSPLTGQGGEQYFGPGTRLTVT.

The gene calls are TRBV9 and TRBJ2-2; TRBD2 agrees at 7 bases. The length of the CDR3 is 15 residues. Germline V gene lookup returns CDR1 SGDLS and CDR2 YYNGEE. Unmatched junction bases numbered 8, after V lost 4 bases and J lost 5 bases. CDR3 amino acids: CASSPIGGSTGELFF. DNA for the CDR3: TGTGCCAGCAGCCCCATTGGCGGGAGTACCGGGGAGCTGTTTTTT.

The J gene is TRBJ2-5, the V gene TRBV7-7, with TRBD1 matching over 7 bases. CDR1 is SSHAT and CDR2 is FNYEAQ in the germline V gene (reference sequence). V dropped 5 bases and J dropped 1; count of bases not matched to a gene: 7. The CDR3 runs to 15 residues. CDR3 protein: CASSPTGVPQETQYF. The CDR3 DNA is TGTGCCAGCAGCCCTACAGGGGTACCCCAAGAGACCCAGTACTTC.

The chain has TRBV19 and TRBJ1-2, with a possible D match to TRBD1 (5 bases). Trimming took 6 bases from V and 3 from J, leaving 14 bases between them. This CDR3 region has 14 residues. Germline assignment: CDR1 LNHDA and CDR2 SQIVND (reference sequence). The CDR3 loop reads CASRAEWDYYGYTF. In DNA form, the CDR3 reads TGTGCCAGTAGGGCAGAATGGGACTACTATGGCTACACCTTC.

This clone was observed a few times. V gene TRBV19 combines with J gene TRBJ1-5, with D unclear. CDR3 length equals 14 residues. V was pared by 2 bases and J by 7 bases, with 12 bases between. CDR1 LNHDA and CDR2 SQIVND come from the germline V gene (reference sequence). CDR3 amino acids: CASSIIRSRQPQHF. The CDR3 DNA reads TGTGCCAGTAGTATAATAAGGTCCAGGCAGCCCCAGCATTTT. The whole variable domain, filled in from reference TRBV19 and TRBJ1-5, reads DGGITQSPKYLFRKEGQNVTLSCEQNLNHDAMYWYRQDPGQGLRLIYYSQIVNDFQKGDIAEGYSVSREKKESFPLTVTSAQKNPTAFYLCASSIIRSRQPQHFGDGTRLSIL.

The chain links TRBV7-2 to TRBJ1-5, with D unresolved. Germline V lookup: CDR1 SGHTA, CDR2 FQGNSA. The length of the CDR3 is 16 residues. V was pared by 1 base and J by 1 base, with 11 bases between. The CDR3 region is CASSLDVGLSNQPQHF. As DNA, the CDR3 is TGTGCCAGCAGCTTAGATGTGGGCCTGAGCAATCAGCCCCAGCATTTT.

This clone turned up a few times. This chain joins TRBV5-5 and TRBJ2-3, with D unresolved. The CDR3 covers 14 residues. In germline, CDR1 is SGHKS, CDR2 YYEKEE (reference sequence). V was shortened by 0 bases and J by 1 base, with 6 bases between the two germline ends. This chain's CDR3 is CASSLDFRTDTQYF. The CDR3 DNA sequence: TGTGCCAGCAGCTTGGACTTTCGCACAGATACGCAGTATTTT.

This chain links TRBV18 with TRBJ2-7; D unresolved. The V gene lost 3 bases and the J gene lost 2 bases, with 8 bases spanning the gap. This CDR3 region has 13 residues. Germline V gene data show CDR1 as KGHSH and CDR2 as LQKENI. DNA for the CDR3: TGTGCCAGCTCACCCCCAGAAACCTACGAGCAGTACTTC. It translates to CASSPPETYEQYF. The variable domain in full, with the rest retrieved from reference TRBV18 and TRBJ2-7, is NAGVMQNPRHLVRRRGQEARLRCSPMKGHSHVYWYRQLPEEGLKFMVYLQKENIIDESGMPKERFSAEFPKEGPSILRIQQVVRGDSAAYFCASSPPETYEQYFGPGTRLTVT.

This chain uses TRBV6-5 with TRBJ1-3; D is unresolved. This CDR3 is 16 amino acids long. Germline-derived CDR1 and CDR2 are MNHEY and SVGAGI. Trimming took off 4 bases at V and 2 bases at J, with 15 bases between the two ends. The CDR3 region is CASSSLFRGAGNTIYF. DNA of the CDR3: TGTGCCAGCAGTTCCTTGTTCCGAGGAGCTGGAAACACCATATATTTT.

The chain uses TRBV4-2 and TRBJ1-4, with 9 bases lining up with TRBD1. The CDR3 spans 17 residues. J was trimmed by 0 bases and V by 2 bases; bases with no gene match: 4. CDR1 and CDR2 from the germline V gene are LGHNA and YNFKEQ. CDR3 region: CASSQKTGGSTNEKLFF. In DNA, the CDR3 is TGTGCCAGCAGCCAAAAAACAGGGGGCTCAACTAATGAAAAACTGTTTTTT.

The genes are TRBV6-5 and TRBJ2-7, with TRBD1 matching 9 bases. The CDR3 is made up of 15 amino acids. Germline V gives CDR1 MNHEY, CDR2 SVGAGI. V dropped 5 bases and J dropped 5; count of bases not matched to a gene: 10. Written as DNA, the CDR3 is TGTGCCAGCAGTCGCTCGGGACAGGGTTACGACGAGCAGTACTTC. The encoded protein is CASSRSGQGYDEQYF.

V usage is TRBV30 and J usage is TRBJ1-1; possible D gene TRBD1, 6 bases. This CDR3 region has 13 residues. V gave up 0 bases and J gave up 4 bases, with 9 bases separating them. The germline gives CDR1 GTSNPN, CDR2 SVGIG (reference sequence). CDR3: CAWSVIGGTEAFF. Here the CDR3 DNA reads TGTGCCTGGAGTGTAATAGGGGGCACTGAAGCTTTCTTT.

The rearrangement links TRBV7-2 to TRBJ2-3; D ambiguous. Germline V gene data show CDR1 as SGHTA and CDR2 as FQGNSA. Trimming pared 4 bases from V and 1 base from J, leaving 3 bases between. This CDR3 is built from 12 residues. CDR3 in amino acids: CASSSGTDTQYF. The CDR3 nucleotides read TGTGCCAGCAGCTCAGGCACAGATACGCAGTATTTT.

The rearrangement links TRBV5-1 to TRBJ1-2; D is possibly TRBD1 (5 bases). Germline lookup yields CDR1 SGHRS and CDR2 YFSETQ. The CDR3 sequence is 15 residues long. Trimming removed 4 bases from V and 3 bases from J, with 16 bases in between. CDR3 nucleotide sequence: TGCGCCAGCAGCCGAACCGTCGACAGTGACTATGGCTACACCTTC. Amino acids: CASSRTVDSDYGYTF.

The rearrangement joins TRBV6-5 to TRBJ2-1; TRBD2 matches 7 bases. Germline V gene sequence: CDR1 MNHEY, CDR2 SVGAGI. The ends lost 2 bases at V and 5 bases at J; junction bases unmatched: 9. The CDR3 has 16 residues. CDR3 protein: CASSYSFTSANNEQFF. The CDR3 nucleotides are TGTGCCAGCAGTTACAGTTTCACTAGCGCAAACAATGAGCAGTTCTTC.

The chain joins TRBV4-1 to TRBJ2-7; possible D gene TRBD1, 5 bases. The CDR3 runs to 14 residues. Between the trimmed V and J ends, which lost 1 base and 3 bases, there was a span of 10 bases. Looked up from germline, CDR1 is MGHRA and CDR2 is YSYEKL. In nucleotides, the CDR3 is TGCGCCAGCAGCCAAGGCCCCGACAGCTACGAGCAGTACTTC. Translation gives CASSQGPDSYEQYF.

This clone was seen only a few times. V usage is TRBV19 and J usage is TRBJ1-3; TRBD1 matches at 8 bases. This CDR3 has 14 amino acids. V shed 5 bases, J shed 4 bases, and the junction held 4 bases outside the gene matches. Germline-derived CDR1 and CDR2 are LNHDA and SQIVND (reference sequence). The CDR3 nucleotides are TGTGCCAGTAGTGCGGACAGGGACGGAAACACCATATATTTT. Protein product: CASSADRDGNTIYF. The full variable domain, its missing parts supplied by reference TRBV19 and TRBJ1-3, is DGGITQSPKYLFRKEGQNVTLSCEQNLNHDAMYWYRQDPGQGLRLIYYSQIVNDFQKGDIAEGYSVSREKKESFPLTVTSAQKNPTAFYLCASSADRDGNTIYFGEGSWLTVV.

The CDR3 sequence: CASSLLENSETQYF. The CDR3 coding sequence is TGTGCCAGCAGTTTACTCGAAAACAGCGAGACCCAGTACTTC. This chain uses TRBV6-6 with TRBJ2-5; D not resolved. V was cut by 4 bases and J by 5 bases, with 14 bases left in between. The CDR3 has 14 amino acids. CDR1 is MNHNY and CDR2 is SVGAGI in the germline V gene (reference sequence).

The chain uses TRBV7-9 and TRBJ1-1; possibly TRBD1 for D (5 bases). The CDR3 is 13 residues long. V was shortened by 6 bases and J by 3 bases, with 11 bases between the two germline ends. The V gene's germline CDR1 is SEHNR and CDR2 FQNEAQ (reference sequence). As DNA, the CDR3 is TGTGCCAGCAGACAATGGGGGGACACTGAAGCTTTCTTT. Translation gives CASRQWGDTEAFF. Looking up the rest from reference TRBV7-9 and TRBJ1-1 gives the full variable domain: DTGVSQNPRHKITKRGQNVTFRCDPISEHNRLYWYRQTLGQGPEFLTYFQNEAQLEKSRLLSDRFSAERPKGSFSTLEIQRTEQGDSAMYLCASRQWGDTEAFFGQGTRLTVV.

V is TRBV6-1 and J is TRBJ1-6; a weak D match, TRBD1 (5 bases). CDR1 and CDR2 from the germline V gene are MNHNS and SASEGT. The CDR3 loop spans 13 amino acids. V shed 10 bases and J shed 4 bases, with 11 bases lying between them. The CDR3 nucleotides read TGTGCCACCCTAAGGGGTTATAATTCACCCCTCCACTTT. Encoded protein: CATLRGYNSPLHF.

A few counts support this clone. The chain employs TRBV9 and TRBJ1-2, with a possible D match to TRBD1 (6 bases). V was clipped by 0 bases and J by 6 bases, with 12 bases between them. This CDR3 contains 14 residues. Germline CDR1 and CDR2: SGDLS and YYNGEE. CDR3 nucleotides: TGTGCCAGCAGCGTAGCTACAGGGCGGCATGGCTACACCTTC. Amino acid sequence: CASSVATGRHGYTF.

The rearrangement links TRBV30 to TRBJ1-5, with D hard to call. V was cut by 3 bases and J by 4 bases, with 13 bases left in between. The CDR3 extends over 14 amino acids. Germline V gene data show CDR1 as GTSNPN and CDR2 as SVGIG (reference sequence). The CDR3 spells CAWSEREGNQPQHF. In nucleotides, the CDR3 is TGTGCCTGGAGCGAACGGGAGGGAAATCAGCCCCAGCATTTT. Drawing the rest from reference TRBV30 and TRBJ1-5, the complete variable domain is SQTIHQWPATLVQPVGSPLSLECTVEGTSNPNLYWYRQAAGRGLQLLFYSVGIGQISSEVPQNLSASRPQDRQFILSSKKLLLSDSGFYLCAWSEREGNQPQHFGDGTRLSIL.

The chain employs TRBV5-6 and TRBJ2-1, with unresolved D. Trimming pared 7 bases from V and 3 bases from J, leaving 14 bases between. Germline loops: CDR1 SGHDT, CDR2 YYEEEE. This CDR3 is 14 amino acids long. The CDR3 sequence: CASLLRAYYNEQFF. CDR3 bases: TGTGCCAGCCTGCTTAGAGCCTACTACAATGAGCAGTTCTTC.

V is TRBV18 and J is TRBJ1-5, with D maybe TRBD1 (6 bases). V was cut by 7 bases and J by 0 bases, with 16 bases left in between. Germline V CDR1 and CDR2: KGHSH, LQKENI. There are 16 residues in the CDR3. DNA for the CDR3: TGTGCCAGCTTACTGGACAGAAACAATAGCAATCAGCCCCAGCATTTT. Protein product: CASLLDRNNSNQPQHF.

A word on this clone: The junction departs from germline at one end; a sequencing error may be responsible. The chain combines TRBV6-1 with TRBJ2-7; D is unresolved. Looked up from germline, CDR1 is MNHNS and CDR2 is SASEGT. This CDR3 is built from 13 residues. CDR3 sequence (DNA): TGTGCCAGCACTGAACGGGTTTCCTACGAGCAGTACTTC. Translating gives CASTERVSYEQYF.

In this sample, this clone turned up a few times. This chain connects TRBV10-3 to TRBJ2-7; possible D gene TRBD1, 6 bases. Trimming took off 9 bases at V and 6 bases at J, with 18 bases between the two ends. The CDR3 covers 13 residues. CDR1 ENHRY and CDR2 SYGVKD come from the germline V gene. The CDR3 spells CAIWAGAPSEQYF. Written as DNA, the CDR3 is TGTGCCATTTGGGCAGGGGCTCCCAGCGAGCAGTACTTC.